This T cell receptor (beta chain) was documented in a study of T-cell reconstitution after alpha-beta-depleted transplantation in children. Unique molecular identifiers were incorporated into the prepared TCRbeta library. TCRdb processed the PCR reads anew with MiXCR; each CDR3 protein has one entry. The data hold about a million distinct CDR3 sequences, with around 30% observed a single time. There are 15 residues in the CDR3. The germline CDR1 and CDR2 sequences are SQVTM and ANQGSEA. The V end lost 4 bases, the J end lost 2 bases, and 15 bases lay between the germline ends. The receptor's source is a boy under two years old who had a stem cell transplant for SCID, so the T cells may come from the graft donor. Sequenced here: PBMCs, mostly from graft donor cells, sampled 360 days after TCRalphabeta/CD19-depleted stem cell transplant. V and J are TRBV29-1 and TRBJ2-1; D gene uncertain. The CDR3 sequence is CSVGVPMITYNEQFF. CDR3 nucleotides: TGCAGCGTTGGAGTGCCCATGATCACCTACAATGAGCAGTTCTTC.